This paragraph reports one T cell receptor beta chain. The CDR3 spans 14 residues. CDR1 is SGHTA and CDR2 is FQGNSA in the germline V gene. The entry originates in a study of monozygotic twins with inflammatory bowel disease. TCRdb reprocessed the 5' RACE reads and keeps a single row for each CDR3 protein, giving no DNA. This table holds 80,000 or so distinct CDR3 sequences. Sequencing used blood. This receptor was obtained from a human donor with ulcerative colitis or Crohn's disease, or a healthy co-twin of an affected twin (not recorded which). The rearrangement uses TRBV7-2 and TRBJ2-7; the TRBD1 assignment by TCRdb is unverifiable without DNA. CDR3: CTSSPRTSSYEQYF. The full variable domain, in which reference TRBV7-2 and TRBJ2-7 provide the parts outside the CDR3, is GAGVSQSPSNKVTEKGKDVELRCDPISGHTALYWYRQSLGQGLEFLIYFQGNSAPDKSGLPSDRFSAERTGGSVSTLTIQRTQQEDSAVYLCTSSPRTSSYEQYFGPGTRLTVT.